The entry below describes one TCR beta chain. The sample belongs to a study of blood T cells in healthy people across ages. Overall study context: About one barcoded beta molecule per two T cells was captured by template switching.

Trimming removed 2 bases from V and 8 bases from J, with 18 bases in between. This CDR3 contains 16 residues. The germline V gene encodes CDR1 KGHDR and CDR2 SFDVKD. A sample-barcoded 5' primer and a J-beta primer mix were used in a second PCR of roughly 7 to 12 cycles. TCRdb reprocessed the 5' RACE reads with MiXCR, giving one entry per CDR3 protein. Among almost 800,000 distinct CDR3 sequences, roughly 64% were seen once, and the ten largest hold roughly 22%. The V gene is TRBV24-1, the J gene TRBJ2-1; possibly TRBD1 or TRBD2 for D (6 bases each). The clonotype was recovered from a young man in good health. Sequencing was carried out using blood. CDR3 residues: CATSDSETGGWDEQFF. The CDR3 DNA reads TGTGCCACCAGTGATTCCGAGACAGGAGGGTGGGATGAGCAGTTCTTC.